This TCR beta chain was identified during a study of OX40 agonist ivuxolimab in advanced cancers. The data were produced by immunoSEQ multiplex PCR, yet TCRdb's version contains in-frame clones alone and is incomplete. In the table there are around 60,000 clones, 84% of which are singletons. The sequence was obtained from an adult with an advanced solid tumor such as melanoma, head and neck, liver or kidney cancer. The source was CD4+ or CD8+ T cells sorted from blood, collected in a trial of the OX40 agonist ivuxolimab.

CDR3 sequence: CASRDPRGAREKLFF. The DNA of the CDR3 is TGTGCCAGTAGAGACCCCCGGGGGGCCCGGGAAAAACTGTTTTTT. J is TRBJ1-4 and V is TRBV19; D perhaps matches TRBD1 (6 bases). Germline assignment: CDR1 LNHDA and CDR2 SQIVND (reference sequence). The V end lost 6 bases, the J end lost 8 bases, and 19 bases lay between the germline ends. The CDR3 covers 15 residues.